This T cell receptor (beta chain) was sequenced during a study of blood T cell repertoires in COVID-19 (dated by TCRdb to the early 2020s). With respect to the entire study: Samples from collaborators originated in the United States, Italy and Spain and spanned both the acute and convalescent phases of COVID-19. The material from the prospective study consisted of cDNA or gDNA derived from T cells, B-cell-depleted T cells, or PBMCs. Samples were obtained from the ongoing ImmuneRACE study (first 160 participants) and from 1,254 subjects provided by 6 global collaborators. Where HLA class I and class II types were available, the types were taken from metadata supplied by the sample provider, not from assay-based typing. Sample metadata almost always included a de-identified subject ID, COVID-19 status, age in years and sex. The repertoires were released in a freely available public database meant as a resource for research on the immune response to SARS-CoV-2. Subjects who had been exposed to COVID-19, were actively infected with it, or had recovered from it provided the deeply sampled blood TCRbeta repertoires that made up the dataset. General study outcomes and caveats: The quantity of clinical and demographic metadata differed by source and by participant and was supplied without curation.

Participants in the prospective study were enrolled through a virtual design, were aged about 18 to 100 years, and lived in approximately 25 United States geographic areas. To assign participants to cohorts, the prospective study relied on clinical history that participants themselves reported in a screening survey and a study questionnaire. For ImmuneRACE Cohort 3, a participant was defined as recovered based on two consecutive negative NP/OP PCR tests, clearance by a healthcare professional, or resolution of symptoms. Each participant in the prospective study had whole blood, serum and a nasopharyngeal or oropharyngeal swab collected by mobile phlebotomists. Additional blood draws and questionnaires over an approximately 2-month period could optionally be provided by prospective study participants. Prospective study blood samples were shipped either frozen or at room temperature before DNA extraction.

TCRbeta CDR3 regions were amplified from genomic DNA using the immunoSEQ Assay, a bias-controlled multiplex PCR. Per the original workflow: Nucleated cell counts per sample were estimated from amplification of reference gene primers within the assay. To quantify the absolute abundance of each unique TCRbeta CDR3 rearrangement, sequence reads were collapsed and filtered. For each sample, productive Simpson clonality was calculated as the square root of Simpson's diversity index across productive rearrangements. The table comes from immuneACCESS by way of TCRdb, which keeps in-frame sequences with V and J called. Part of the clones is missing from these tables; in studies checked, under half for an unresolved V gene and the rest for unknown reasons. V and J calls and clone size are copied from that table; D and trimming were computed from the DNA. The sample table lists about 380,000 clones, around 87% of them with a count of one. The ten largest clones capture approximately 1.2% of the sample.

A remark on this clone: The antigen this receptor binds is unknown. No base quality information exists; no much larger clone differs at one position.

V lost 8 bases and J lost 8 bases, and the count of bases not matched to a germline gene is 6. Sequences ENHRY (CDR1) and SYGVKD (CDR2) are obtained from the germline V gene. CDR3 length: 12 amino acids, cysteine to phenylalanine. CDR3 DNA is the only sequence kept; it has 36 bases, read in frame from the first base. Source material: PBMCs or T cells enriched from blood (not recorded which). This receptor was obtained from a man aged 25 to 40 who had recovered from COVID-19. The V and J genes are TRBV10-3 and TRBJ1-2; 9 junctional bases match TRBD1. Read as DNA, the sequence is TGTGCCATCGGGTCGGACAGGGGCGGCTACACCTTC. This gives the protein CAIGSDRGGYTF.